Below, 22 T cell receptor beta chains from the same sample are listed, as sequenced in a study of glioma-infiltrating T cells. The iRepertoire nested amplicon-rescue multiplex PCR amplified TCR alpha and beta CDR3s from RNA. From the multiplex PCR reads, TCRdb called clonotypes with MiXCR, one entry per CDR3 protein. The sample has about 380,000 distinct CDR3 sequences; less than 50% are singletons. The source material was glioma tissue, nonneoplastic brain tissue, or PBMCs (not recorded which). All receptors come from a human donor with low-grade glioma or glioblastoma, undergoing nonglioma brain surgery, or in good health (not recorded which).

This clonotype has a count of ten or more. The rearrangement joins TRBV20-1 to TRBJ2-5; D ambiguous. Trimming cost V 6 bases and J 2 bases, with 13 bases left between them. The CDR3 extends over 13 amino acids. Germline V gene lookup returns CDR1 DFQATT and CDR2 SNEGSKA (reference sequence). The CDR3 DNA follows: TGCAGTGCCTCGTACTGGGATCAAGAGACCCAGTACTTC. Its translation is CSASYWDQETQYF.

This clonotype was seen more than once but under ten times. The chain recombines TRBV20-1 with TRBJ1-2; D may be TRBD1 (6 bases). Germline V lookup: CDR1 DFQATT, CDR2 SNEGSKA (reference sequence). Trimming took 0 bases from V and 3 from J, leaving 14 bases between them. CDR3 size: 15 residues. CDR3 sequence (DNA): TGCAGTGCTAGAGATGTACAGGGATTCGACTATGGCTACACCTTC. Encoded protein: CSARDVQGFDYGYTF.

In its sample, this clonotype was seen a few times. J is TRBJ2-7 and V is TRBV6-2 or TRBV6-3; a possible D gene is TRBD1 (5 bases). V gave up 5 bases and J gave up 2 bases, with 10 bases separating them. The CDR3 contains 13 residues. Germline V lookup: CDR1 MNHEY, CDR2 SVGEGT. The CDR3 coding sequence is TGTGCCAGCAGTCCCGACAGCACCTACGAGCAGTACTTC. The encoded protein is CASSPDSTYEQYF.

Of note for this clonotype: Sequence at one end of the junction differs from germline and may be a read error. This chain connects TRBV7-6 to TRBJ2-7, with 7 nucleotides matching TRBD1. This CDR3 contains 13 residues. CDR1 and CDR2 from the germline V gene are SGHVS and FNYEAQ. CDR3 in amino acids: CASSRDRSCEQYF. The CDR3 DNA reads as TGTGCCAGCAGCCGGGACAGATCCTGCGAGCAGTACTTC.

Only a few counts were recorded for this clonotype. CDR3 region: CASSPEIGSYNEQFF. CDR3 nucleotides: TGTGCCAGCAGCCCTGAGATAGGGTCCTACAATGAGCAGTTCTTC. The chain uses TRBV5-8 and TRBJ2-1; D gene uncertain. Germline V gene lookup returns CDR1 SGHTS and CDR2 YDEGEE. The CDR3 has 15 amino acids. V was cut by 4 bases and J by 1 base, with 12 bases left in between.

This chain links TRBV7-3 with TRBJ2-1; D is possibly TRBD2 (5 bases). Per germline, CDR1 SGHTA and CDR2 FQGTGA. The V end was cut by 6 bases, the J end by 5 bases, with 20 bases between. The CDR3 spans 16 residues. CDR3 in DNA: TGTGCCAGCAGTCCCCGTAGAGGGAGCTGGGACAATGAGCAGTTCTTC. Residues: CASSPRRGSWDNEQFF.

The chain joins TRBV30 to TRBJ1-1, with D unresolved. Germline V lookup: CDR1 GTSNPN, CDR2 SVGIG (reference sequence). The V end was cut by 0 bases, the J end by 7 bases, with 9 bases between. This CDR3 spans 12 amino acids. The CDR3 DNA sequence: TGTGCCTGGAGTGTAAAGGCCGATGAAGCTTTCTTT. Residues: CAWSVKADEAFF.

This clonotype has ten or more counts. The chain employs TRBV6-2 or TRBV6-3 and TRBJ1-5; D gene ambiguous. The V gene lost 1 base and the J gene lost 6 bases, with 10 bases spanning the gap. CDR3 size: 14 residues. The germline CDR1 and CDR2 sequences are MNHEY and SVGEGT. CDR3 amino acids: CASSYLHGGQPQHF. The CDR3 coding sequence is TGTGCCAGCAGTTACTTGCACGGAGGTCAGCCCCAGCATTTT.

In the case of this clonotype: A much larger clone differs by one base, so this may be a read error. The CDR3 region is CASSSAGGQSYEKYF. CDR3 DNA sequence: TGTGCCAGCAGTTCGGCGGGGGGTCAGTCCTACGAGAAGTACTTC. The chain is built from TRBV28 and TRBJ2-7; 8 nucleotides agree with TRBD2. This CDR3 has 15 residues. The germline V gene encodes CDR1 MDHEN and CDR2 SYDVKM.

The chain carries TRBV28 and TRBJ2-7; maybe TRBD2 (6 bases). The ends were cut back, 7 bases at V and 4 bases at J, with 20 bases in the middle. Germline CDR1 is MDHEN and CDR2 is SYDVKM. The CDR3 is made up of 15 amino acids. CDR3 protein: CASTTGWGGGYEQYF. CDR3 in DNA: TGTGCCAGCACCACCGGATGGGGAGGAGGATACGAGCAGTACTTC.

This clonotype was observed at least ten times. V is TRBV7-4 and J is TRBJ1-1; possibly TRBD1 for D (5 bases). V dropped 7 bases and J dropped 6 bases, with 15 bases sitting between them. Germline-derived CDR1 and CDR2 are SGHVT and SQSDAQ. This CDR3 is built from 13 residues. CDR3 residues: CASTSRREAEAFF. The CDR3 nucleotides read TGTGCCAGCACCTCGCGCAGGGAAGCTGAAGCTTTCTTT. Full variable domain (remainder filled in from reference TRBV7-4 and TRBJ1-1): GAGVSQSPRYKVAKRGRDVALRCDSISGHVTLYWYRQTLGQGSEVLTYSQSDAQRDKSGRPSGRFSAERPERSVSTLKIQRTEQGDSAVYLCASTSRREAEAFFGQGTRLTVV.

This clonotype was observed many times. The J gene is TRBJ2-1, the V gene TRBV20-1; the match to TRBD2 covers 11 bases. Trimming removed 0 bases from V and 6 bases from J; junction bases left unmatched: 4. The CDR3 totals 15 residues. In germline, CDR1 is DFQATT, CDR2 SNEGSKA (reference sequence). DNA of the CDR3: TGCAGTGCTAGAGATGAACTAGCGGGAGTCAATGAGCAGTTCTTC. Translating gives CSARDELAGVNEQFF.

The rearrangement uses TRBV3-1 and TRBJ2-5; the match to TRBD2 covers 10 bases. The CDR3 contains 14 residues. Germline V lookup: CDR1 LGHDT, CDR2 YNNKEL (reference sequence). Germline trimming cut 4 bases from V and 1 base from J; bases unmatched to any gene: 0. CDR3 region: CASSPSGSQETQYF. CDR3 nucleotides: TGTGCCAGCAGCCCTAGCGGGAGCCAAGAGACCCAGTACTTC.

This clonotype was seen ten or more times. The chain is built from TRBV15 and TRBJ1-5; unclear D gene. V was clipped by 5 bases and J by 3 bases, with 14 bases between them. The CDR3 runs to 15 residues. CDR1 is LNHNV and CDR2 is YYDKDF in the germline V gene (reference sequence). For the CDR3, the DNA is TGTGCCACCAGCGCGACCCTCGCCCTCAATCAGCCCCAGCATTTT. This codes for CATSATLALNQPQHF.

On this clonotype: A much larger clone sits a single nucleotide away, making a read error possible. The CDR3 DNA reads as TGCAGTGCTAGAGTTGTAGGGCGGAACACTGAAGCTCTCTTT. As protein: CSARVVGRNTEALF. The chain has TRBV20-1 and TRBJ1-1; D is unresolved. From germline, CDR1 is DFQATT and CDR2 SNEGSKA (reference sequence). CDR3 length: 14 residues.

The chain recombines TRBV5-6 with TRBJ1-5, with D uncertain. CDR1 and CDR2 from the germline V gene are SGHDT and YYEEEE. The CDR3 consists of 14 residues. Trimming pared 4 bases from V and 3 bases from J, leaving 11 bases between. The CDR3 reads CASSVGRSNQPQHF. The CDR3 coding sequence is TGTGCCAGCAGCGTAGGGCGCTCCAATCAGCCCCAGCATTTT.

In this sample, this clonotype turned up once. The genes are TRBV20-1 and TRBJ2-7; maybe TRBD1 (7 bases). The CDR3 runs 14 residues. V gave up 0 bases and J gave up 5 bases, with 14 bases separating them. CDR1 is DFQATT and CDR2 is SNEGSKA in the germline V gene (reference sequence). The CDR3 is CSARDRRGPNEQYF. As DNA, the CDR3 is TGCAGTGCTAGAGATCGGAGGGGGCCGAACGAGCAGTACTTC.

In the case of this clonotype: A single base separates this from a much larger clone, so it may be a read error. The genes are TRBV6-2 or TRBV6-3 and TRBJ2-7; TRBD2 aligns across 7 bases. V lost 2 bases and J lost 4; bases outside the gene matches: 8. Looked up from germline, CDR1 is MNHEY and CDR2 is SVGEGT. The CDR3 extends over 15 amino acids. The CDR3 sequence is CASSYSGVEPYEQYF. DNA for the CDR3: TGTGCCAGCAGTTACAGCGGGGTTGAGCCATACGAGCAGTACTTC.

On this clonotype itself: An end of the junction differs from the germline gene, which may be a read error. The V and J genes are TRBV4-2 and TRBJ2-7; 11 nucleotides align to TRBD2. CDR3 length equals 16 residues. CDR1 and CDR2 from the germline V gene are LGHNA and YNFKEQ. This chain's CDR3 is CANSRKTSGASYEQYF. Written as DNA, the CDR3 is TGTGCCAACAGCCGCAAGACTAGCGGGGCTTCCTACGAGCAGTACTTC.

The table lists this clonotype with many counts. This CDR3 is CASSLLLDNSYEQYF. The CDR3 coding sequence is TGTGCCAGCAGCCTTCTTTTGGACAACTCCTACGAGCAGTACTTC. The chain couples TRBV27 to TRBJ2-7; perhaps TRBD1 as D (5 bases). This CDR3 has 15 amino acids. CDR1 is MNHEY and CDR2 is SMNVEV in the germline V gene (reference sequence). Trimming took 6 bases from V and 0 from J, leaving 15 bases between them.

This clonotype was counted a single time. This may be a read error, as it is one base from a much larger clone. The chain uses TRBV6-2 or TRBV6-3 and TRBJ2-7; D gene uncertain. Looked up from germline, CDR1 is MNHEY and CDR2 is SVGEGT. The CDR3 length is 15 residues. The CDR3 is CASIGLTPTSYEHYF. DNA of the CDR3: TGTGCCAGCATCGGTCTTACCCCCACCTCCTACGAGCATTACTTC.

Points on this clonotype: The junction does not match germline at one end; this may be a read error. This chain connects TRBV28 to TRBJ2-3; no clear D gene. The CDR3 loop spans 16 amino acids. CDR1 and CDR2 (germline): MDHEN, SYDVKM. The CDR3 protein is CTSSLSLTGPGDTQYF. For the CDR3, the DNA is TGTACCAGCAGTTTATCTTTAACGGGCCCCGGCGATACGCAGTATTTT.